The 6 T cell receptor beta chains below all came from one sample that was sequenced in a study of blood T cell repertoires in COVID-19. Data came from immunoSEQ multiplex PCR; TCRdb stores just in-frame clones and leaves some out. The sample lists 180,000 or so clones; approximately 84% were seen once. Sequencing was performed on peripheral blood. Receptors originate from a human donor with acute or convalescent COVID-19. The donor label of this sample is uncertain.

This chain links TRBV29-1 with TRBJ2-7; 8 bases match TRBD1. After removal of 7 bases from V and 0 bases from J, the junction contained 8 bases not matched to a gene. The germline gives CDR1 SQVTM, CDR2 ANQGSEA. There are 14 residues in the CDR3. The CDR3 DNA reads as TGCAGCGCACGGCGGGACAGGAGCTCCTACGAGCAGTACTTC. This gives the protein CSARRDRSSYEQYF.

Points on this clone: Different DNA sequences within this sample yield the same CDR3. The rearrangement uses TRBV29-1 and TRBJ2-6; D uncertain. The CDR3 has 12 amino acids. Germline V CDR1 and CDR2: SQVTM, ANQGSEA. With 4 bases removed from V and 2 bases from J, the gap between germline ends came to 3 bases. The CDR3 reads CSVVTGANVLTF. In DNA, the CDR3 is TGCAGCGTTGTTACTGGGGCCAACGTCCTGACTTTC.

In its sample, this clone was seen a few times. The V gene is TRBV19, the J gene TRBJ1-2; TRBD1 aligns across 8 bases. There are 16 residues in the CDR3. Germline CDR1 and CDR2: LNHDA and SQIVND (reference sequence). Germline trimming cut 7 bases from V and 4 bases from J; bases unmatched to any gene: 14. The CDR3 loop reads CASNSGTGSRAYGYTF. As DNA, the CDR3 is TGTGCCAGTAATTCCGGGACAGGTTCCAGGGCCTATGGCTACACCTTC.

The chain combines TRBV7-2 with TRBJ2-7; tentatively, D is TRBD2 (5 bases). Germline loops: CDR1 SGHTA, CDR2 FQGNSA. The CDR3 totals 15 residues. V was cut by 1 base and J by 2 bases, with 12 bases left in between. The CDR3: CASSLEWSSPYEQYF. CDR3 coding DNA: TGTGCCAGCAGCTTAGAATGGTCTAGCCCCTACGAGCAGTACTTC.

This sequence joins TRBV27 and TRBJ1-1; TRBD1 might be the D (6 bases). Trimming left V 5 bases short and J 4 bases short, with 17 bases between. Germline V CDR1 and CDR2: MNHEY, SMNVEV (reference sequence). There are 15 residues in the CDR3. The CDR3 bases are TGTGCCAGCAGTCCAAGTGGACAGCGAATCACTGAAGCTTTCTTT. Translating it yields CASSPSGQRITEAFF.

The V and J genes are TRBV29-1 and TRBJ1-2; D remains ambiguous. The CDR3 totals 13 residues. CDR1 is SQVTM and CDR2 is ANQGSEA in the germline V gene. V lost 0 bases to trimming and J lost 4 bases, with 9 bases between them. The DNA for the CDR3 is TGCAGCGTTGAAGAGTACACCTCCTATGGCTACACCTTC. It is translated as CSVEEYTSYGYTF.